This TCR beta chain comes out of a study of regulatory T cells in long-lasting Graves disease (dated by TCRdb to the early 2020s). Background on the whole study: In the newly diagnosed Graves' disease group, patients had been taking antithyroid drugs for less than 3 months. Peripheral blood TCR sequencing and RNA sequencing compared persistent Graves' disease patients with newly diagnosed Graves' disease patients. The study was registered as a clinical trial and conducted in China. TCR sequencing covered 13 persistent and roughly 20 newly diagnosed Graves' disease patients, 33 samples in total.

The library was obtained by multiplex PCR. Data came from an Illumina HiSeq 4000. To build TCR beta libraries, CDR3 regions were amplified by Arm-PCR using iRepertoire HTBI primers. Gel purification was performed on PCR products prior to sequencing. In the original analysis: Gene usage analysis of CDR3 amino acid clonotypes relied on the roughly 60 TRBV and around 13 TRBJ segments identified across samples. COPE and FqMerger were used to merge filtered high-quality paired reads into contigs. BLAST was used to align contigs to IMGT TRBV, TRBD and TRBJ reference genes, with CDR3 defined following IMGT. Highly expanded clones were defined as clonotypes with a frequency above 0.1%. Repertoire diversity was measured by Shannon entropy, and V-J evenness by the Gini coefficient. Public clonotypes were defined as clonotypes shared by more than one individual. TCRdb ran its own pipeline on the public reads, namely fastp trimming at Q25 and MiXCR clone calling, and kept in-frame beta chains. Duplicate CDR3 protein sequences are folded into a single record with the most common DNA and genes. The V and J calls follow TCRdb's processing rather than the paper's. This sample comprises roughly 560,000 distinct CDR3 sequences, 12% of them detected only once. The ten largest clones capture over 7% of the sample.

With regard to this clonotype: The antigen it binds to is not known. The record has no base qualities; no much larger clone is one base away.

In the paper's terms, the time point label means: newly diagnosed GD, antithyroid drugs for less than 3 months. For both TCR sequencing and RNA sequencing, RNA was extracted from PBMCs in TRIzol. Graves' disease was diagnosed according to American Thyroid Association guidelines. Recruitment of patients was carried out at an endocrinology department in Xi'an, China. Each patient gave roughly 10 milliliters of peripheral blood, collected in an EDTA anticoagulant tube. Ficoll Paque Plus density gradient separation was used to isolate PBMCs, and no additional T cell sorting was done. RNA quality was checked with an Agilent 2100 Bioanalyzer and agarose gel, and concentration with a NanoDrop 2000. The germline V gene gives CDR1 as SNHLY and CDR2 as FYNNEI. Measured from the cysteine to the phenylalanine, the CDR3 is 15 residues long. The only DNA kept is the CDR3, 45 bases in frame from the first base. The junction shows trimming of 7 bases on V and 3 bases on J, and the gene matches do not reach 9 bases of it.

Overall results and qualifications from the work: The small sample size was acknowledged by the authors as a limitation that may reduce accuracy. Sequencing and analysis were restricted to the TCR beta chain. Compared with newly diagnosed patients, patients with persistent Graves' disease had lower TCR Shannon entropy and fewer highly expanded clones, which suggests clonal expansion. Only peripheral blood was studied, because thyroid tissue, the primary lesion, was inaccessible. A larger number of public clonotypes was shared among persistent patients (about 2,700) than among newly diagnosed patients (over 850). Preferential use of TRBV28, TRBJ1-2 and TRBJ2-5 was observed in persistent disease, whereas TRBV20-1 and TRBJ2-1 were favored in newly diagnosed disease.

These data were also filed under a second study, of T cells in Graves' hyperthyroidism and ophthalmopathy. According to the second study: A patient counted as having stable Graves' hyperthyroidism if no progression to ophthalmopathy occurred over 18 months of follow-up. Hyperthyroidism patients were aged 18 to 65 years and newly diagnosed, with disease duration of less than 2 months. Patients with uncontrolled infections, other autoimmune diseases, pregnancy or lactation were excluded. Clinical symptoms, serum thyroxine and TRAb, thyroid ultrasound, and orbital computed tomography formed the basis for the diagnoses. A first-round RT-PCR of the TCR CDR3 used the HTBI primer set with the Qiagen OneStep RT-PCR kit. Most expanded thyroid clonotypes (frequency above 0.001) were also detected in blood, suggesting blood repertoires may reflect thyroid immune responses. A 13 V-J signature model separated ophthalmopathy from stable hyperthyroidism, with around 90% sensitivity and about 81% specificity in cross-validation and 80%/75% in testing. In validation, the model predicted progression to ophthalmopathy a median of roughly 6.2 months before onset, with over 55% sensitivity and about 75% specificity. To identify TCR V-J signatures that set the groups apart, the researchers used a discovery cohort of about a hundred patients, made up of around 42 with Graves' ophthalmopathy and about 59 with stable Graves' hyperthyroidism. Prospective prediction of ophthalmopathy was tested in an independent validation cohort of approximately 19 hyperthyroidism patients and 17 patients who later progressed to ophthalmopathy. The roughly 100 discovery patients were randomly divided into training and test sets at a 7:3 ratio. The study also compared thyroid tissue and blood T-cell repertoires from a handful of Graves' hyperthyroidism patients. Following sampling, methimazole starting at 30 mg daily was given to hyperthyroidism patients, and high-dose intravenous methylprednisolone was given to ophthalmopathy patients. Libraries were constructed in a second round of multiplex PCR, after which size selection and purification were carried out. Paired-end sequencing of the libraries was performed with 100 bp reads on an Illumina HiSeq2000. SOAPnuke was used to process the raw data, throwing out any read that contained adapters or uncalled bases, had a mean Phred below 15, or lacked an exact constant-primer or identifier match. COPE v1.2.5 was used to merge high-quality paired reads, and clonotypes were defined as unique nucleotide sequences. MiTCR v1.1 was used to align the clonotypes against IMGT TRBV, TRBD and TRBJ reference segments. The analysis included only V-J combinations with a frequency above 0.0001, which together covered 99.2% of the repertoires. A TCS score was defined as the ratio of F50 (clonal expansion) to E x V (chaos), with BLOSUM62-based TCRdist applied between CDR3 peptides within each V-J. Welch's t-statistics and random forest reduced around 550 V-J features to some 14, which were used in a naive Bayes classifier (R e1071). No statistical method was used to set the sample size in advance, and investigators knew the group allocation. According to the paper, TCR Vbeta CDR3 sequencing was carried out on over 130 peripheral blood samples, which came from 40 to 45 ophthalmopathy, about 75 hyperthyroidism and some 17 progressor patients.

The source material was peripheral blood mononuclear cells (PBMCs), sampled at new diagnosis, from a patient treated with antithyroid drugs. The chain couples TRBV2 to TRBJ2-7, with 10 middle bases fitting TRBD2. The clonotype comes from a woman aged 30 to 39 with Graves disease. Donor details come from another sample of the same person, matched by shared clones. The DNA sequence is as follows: TGTGCCAGCATGCTCGCTAGCGGGAGAGGCTACGAGCAGTACTTC. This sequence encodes CASMLASGRGYEQYF.